This passage covers 21 T cell receptor beta chains from one sample sequenced in a study of blood T cell repertoires in COVID-19 (dated by TCRdb to between 2020 and 2021). Preparation of the library involved the immunoSEQ multiplex PCR assay. Not all clones reach the TCRdb copy of this immuneACCESS table, which keeps in-frame sequences only. Checked studies attribute under half of the gap to unresolved V genes and leave the rest unexplained. The sample table holds under 250,000 clones, of which under 90% were seen once. In total, the top ten clones hold about 6.3% of the sample. Sample: peripheral blood. Receptors were obtained from a man aged 55 to 70 who had recovered from COVID-19.

This clone has more than one count but fewer than ten. The rearrangement links TRBV6-5 to TRBJ2-5; D unresolved. The CDR3 has 14 residues. The V and J ends lost 6 bases and 5 bases respectively, with 16 bases between them. Germline CDR1 MNHEY, CDR2 SVGAGI. The chain's CDR3 is CASRPPRLQETQYF. The DNA for the CDR3 is TGTGCCAGCAGACCCCCCCGTCTCCAGGAGACCCAGTACTTC.

The chain employs TRBV10-3 and TRBJ2-7, with 13 bases lining up with TRBD2. The CDR3 is made up of 14 amino acids. The ends lost 6 bases at V and 3 bases at J; junction bases unmatched: 2. The germline V gene encodes CDR1 ENHRY and CDR2 SYGVKD. CDR3 in amino acids: CAISGTSGNYEQYF. DNA of the CDR3: TGTGCCATCAGCGGGACTAGCGGGAACTACGAGCAGTACTTC.

The rearrangement uses TRBV7-3 and TRBJ2-1, with a possible D match to TRBD1 (6 bases). Germline V gives CDR1 SGHTA, CDR2 FQGTGA. Trimming left V 2 bases short and J 5 bases short, with 16 bases between. The CDR3 is 16 amino acids. This CDR3 is CASSLSLGRGNNEQFF. The CDR3 DNA reads as TGTGCCAGCAGCTTATCGTTGGGCAGGGGAAACAATGAGCAGTTCTTC.

This chain links TRBV30 with TRBJ1-1; 9 positions match TRBD1. The CDR3 has 13 residues. Germline lookup yields CDR1 GTSNPN and CDR2 SVGIG (reference sequence). After removal of 3 bases from V and 4 bases from J, the junction contained 3 bases not matched to a gene. The CDR3 nucleotides are TGTGCCTGGAGCGGACAGGGGTTCACTGAAGCTTTCTTT. Translation gives CAWSGQGFTEAFF.

The CDR3 DNA reads as TGTGCCAGCAGTGAACAGGGGGCTTATGGGACTGAAGCTTTCTTT. This codes for CASSEQGAYGTEAFF. The J gene is TRBJ1-1, the V gene TRBV6-1; 8 positions agree with TRBD1. Germline trimming cut 2 bases from V and 5 bases from J; bases unmatched to any gene: 7. The CDR3 runs 15 residues. Germline V lookup: CDR1 MNHNS, CDR2 SASEGT.

The genes are TRBV3-1 (or the pseudogene TRBV3-2) and TRBJ2-5; TRBD2 agrees at 7 bases. Trimming took 4 bases from V and 5 from J; bases not matched to a gene: 10. The germline CDR1 and CDR2 sequences are LGHDT and YNNKEL (reference sequence). The CDR3 totals 15 residues. This CDR3 is CASSPGVGRGETQYF. CDR3 sequence (DNA): TGTGCCAGCAGCCCGGGGGTGGGGAGGGGCGAGACCCAGTACTTC.

The chain carries TRBV14 and TRBJ2-6, with a possible D match to TRBD2 (6 bases). V shed 0 bases and J shed 4 bases, with 19 bases lying between them. The CDR3 is 19 amino acids. The germline CDR1 and CDR2 sequences are SGHDN and FVKESK. The CDR3 is CASSQDLRRGISGANVLTF. The CDR3 nucleotides are TGTGCCAGCAGCCAAGATCTACGGCGGGGAATTTCGGGGGCCAACGTCCTGACTTTC.

Points on this clone: The same CDR3 also results from other DNA sequences found in this sample. V and J are TRBV2 and TRBJ2-7; 7 bases align to TRBD1. The CDR3 consists of 12 residues. V shed 4 bases, J shed 3 bases, and the junction held 0 bases outside the gene matches. Germline CDR1 reads SNHLY; CDR2 reads FYNNEI. This CDR3 is CASSGDSYEQYF. DNA for the CDR3: TGTGCCAGCAGTGGGGACAGCTACGAGCAGTACTTC.

Only one count was recorded for this clone. This rearrangement joins TRBV10-1 to TRBJ2-7, with TRBD2 matching over 10 bases. The CDR3 loop spans 18 amino acids. The junction had 11 bases not matched to a gene; V was cut back by 0 bases and J by 3 bases. The germline CDR1 and CDR2 sequences are WNHNN and SYGVQD (reference sequence). CDR3 bases: TGCGCCAGCAGTGAGTCGTCGGCCGGGACTAGCGAAAGCTACGAGCAGTACTTC. Translating gives CASSESSAGTSESYEQYF.

The V and J genes are TRBV7-2 and TRBJ1-3, with TRBD1 identical over 9 bases. Losses at the gene ends were 4 bases for V and 1 base for J; bases not matched to a gene: 5. The germline V gene has CDR1 SGHTA and CDR2 FQGNSA. There are 16 residues in the CDR3. The CDR3 DNA sequence: TGTGCCAGCAGCTCGAGACAGGGGGTTTCTGGAAACACCATATATTTT. It codes for CASSSRQGVSGNTIYF. The variable domain in full, with the rest retrieved from reference TRBV7-2 and TRBJ1-3, is GAGVSQSPSNKVTEKGKDVELRCDPISGHTALYWYRQSLGQGLEFLIYFQGNSAPDKSGLPSDRFSAERTGGSVSTLTIQRTQQEDSAVYLCASSSRQGVSGNTIYFGEGSWLTVV.

The rearrangement uses TRBV18 and TRBJ2-1; 8 positions match TRBD1. Germline V gene data show CDR1 as KGHSH and CDR2 as LQKENI. This CDR3 region has 15 residues. V trimming: 4 bases; J trimming: 6 bases; junction bases outside the gene matches: 8. The CDR3 DNA reads TGTGCCAGCTCACGGGACAGGACAGGCGGCAATGAGCAGTTCTTC. It translates to CASSRDRTGGNEQFF.

This clone was seen only once. The chain uses TRBV3-1 (or the pseudogene TRBV3-2) and TRBJ1-1; 9 bases fit TRBD1. Germline trimming cut 4 bases from V and 0 bases from J; bases unmatched to any gene: 6. The length of the CDR3 is 16 residues. From germline, CDR1 is LGHDT and CDR2 YNNKEL (reference sequence). Here the CDR3 DNA reads TGTGCCAGCAGCCCGGGGACAGGGAACATGAACACTGAAGCTTTCTTT. It specifies CASSPGTGNMNTEAFF.

This sequence joins TRBV10-3 and TRBJ1-6; D gene ambiguous. The CDR3 spans 14 residues. The V end lost 4 bases, the J end lost 10 bases, and 14 bases lay between the germline ends. Germline V CDR1 and CDR2: ENHRY, SYGVKD. The DNA for the CDR3 is TGTGCCATCAGTGTAGACGGAGGCGGGTCACCCCTCCACTTT. This codes for CAISVDGGGSPLHF.

The chain is built from TRBV4-2 and TRBJ2-3; 8 nucleotides match TRBD1. Germline assignment: CDR1 LGHNA and CDR2 YNFKEQ. This CDR3 is 15 amino acids long. V lost 3 bases and J lost 5; bases outside the gene matches: 7. CDR3 DNA: TGTGCCAGCAGCCACCCGCAGGGGGCGGGAGATACGCAGTATTTT. This translates into CASSHPQGAGDTQYF.

The chain carries TRBV7-3 and TRBJ1-2, with 7 bases fitting TRBD1. The CDR3 is 13 residues long. Looked up from germline, CDR1 is SGHTA and CDR2 is FQGTGA. V trimming: 4 bases; J trimming: 8 bases; junction bases outside the gene matches: 7. The CDR3 spells CASSSTGLEGYTF. The DNA for the CDR3 is TGTGCCAGCAGCTCGACAGGGCTGGAAGGCTACACCTTC.

J is TRBJ2-1 and V is TRBV19; maybe TRBD2 (6 bases). CDR3 length equals 14 residues. Germline V gene sequence: CDR1 LNHDA, CDR2 SQIVND (reference sequence). The V and J ends lost 6 bases and 3 bases respectively, with 12 bases between them. The CDR3 DNA reads as TGTGCCAGTAGGTCGGGACTGTTCTACAATGAGCAGTTCTTC. Amino acid sequence: CASRSGLFYNEQFF.

This clone has only one observation. The chain is built from TRBV19 and TRBJ2-2; TRBD1 might be the D (5 bases). The CDR3 has 16 amino acids. V dropped 3 bases and J dropped 1 base, with 12 bases sitting between them. Germline CDR1 LNHDA, CDR2 SQIVND (reference sequence). CDR3 sequence reads: CASSIKGAGNTGELFF. CDR3 bases: TGTGCCAGTAGTATTAAAGGGGCAGGGAACACCGGGGAGCTGTTTTTT.

V is TRBV11-2 and J is TRBJ2-7; D remains unclear. Trimming cost V 5 bases and J 7 bases, with 18 bases left between them. Germline CDR1 and CDR2: SGHAT and FQNNGV. The CDR3 loop spans 14 amino acids. Here the CDR3 reads CASSLRRAREEQYF. The CDR3 region has the DNA TGTGCCAGCAGCCTCCGGAGAGCTCGCGAGGAGCAGTACTTC.

The chain employs TRBV10-3 and TRBJ1-5, with no clear D. The germline CDR1 and CDR2 sequences are ENHRY and SYGVKD. Trimming removed 4 bases at V and 8 bases at J, with 9 bases between. The CDR3 length is 12 residues. CDR3 region: CAISVGTEPQHF. The CDR3 DNA sequence: TGTGCCATCAGTGTTGGTACGGAGCCCCAGCATTTT.

This rearrangement joins TRBV7-9 to TRBJ1-2; no reliable D call. This CDR3 spans 13 amino acids. Germline assignment: CDR1 SEHNR and CDR2 FQNEAQ (reference sequence). The V gene lost 5 bases and the J gene lost 7 bases, with 14 bases spanning the gap. The CDR3 here is CASSPRRARGYTF. CDR3 sequence (DNA): TGTGCCAGCAGCCCCAGGCGGGCCCGTGGCTACACCTTC.

V usage is TRBV7-3 and J usage is TRBJ2-2, with 8 bases identical to TRBD2. CDR1 is SGHTA, CDR2 FQGTGA, per germline. V gave up 5 bases and J gave up 4 bases; unmatched junction bases: 6. The CDR3 is made up of 15 amino acids. CDR3 region: CASSPWTSPTGELFF. The CDR3 DNA reads TGTGCCAGCAGCCCTTGGACTAGCCCCACCGGGGAGCTGTTTTTT.